Below are 2 T cell receptor beta chains sequenced from a single sample in a study of shared clonotypes between healthy human individuals. TCRdb keeps only in-frame clones here, not all; method: immunoSEQ multiplex PCR. The sample holds some 2.1 million clones, 85% to 95% seen once. Terminally differentiated effector memory CD45RA+ cells were left out of the naive CD8 fraction, which was CD45RO-negative and positively selected for CCR7. Specimen: naive CD8+ T cells sorted from blood. These receptors came from a man in his late teens or twenties in good health.

Worth noting for this clone: Distinct nucleotide sequences in the sample also encode this CDR3. The V call is TRBV5-6, the J call TRBJ1-5, with a weak D call TRBD1 (6 bases). CDR1 SGHDT and CDR2 YYEEEE come from the germline V gene. V was trimmed by 4 bases and J by 1 base, leaving 15 bases between them. The CDR3 has 16 residues. The CDR3 here is CASSLGAGASNQPQHF. The CDR3, as DNA: TGTGCCAGCAGCCTGGGGGCAGGGGCGAGCAATCAGCCCCAGCATTTT.

V is TRBV6-1 and J is TRBJ1-2; D not certain. This CDR3 is 14 amino acids long. The germline V gene has CDR1 MNHNS and CDR2 SASEGT. Deletions cut 4 bases from V and 4 bases from J, with 13 bases between. This CDR3 is CASSVYHGSYGYTF. Written as DNA, the CDR3 is TGTGCCAGCAGTGTGTATCACGGATCCTATGGCTACACCTTC.